This is a list of T cell receptor beta chains from one sample in a study of cytomegalovirus exposure and HLA in healthy donors. Some clones are missing from TCRdb's copy, which holds only in-frame ones; the method was immunoSEQ multiplex PCR. Of 100,000 or so clones listed, just under 75% are singletons. The sequenced material came from PBMCs. The receptor source for this set is a human donor in good health. CDR3s include the opening cysteine and the closing phenylalanine or tryptophan. Expanded clones get a size class; other rows say once, few or many, or leave the size out.

v_call,clone_size,j_call,cdr3_aa
TRBV6-5,NA,TRBJ1-1,CASSYGGNTEAFF
TRBV6-5,NA,TRBJ1-4,CASRGGEKLFF
TRBV28,NA,TRBJ2-7,CASTPLLSSSYEQYF
TRBV5-8,NA,TRBJ2-7,CASSFGLAGEQYF
TRBV10-3,NA,TRBJ2-7,CAIWRGPGNEQYF
TRBV28,NA,TRBJ1-5,CASSSPGAPRSNQPQHF
TRBV4-1,NA,TRBJ2-1,CASSQDRENEQFF
TRBV28,NA,TRBJ1-2,CASSPIPALNRDGYTF
TRBV5-1,NA,TRBJ1-4,CASSRQTGMDEKLFF
TRBV18,NA,TRBJ1-3,CASSPRTGSPASGNTIYF
TRBV7-2,NA,TRBJ2-2,CASSLVKTSGITGELFF
TRBV2,NA,TRBJ1-3,CASNQGALSGNTIYF
TRBV5-1,NA,TRBJ1-2,CASSPNLDRSYTF
TRBV5-1,NA,TRBJ2-7,CASSFRQGGSEQYF
TRBV5-1,NA,TRBJ2-7,CASSDREGYEQYF
TRBV18,NA,TRBJ2-7,CASSLTGPPSEQYF
TRBV29-1,NA,TRBJ1-2,CSVPGWDGYTF
TRBV7-9,NA,TRBJ2-3,CASSLASGTTDTQYF
TRBV6-5,once,TRBJ1-5,CASSPWGGDQPQHF
TRBV28,NA,TRBJ2-7,CASTSGRGAAYEQYF
TRBV6-1,few,TRBJ1-2,CASSEDVPQGSFVYGYTF
TRBV4-3,NA,TRBJ1-2,CASSQDIFLGYTF
TRBV6-1,few,TRBJ1-4,CASISVGTLNEKLFF
TRBV2,NA,TRBJ1-2,CASNLQAVGYTF
TRBV29-1,NA,TRBJ2-3,CSVEYSTDTQYF
TRBV19,NA,TRBJ2-1,CASSLPSRFNEQFF
TRBV6-1,once,TRBJ2-3,CASLTGQGITDTQYF
TRBV30,NA,TRBJ2-2,CAWGTGGAQGGTGELFF
TRBV5-4,NA,TRBJ1-1,CASSLESLQGVVTEAFF
TRBV2,NA,TRBJ1-6,CAGGQGSGSFPLHF
TRBV6-1,NA,TRBJ1-2,CASRTSLSYGYTF
TRBV6-5,NA,TRBJ2-7,CASSYSRSGSYEQYF
TRBV6-6,NA,TRBJ1-1,CASSYGGARGTEAFF
TRBV6-6,few,TRBJ2-7,CASSFPDRNEQYF
TRBV29-1,NA,TRBJ1-3,CSVEDPVNTIYF
TRBV2,NA,TRBJ2-1,CASRGAGFEQFF
TRBV5-8,NA,TRBJ2-7,CASSLGPGEDEQYF
TRBV28,NA,TRBJ1-2,CASSSGQGGVGYTF
TRBV28,NA,TRBJ1-2,CASSVQGRGYTF
TRBV28,NA,TRBJ2-5,CASSTGLAVRTQYF
TRBV5-6,NA,TRBJ2-1,CASSLGLAEPNNEQFF
TRBV7-2,NA,TRBJ2-2,CASSSGPVGELFF
TRBV5-4,NA,TRBJ1-1,CASSPDRAYTEAFF
TRBV7-9,NA,TRBJ1-1,CASSLDPGDVRGTEAFF
TRBV5-1,NA,TRBJ1-5,CASSLDGRNNQPQHF
TRBV4-3,few,TRBJ1-2,CASSQVGGYGYTF
TRBV2,NA,TRBJ1-1,CASSDALNTEAFF
TRBV27,NA,TRBJ2-3,CASSLRAGIKFDTQYF